This T cell receptor beta chain was identified during a study of cytomegalovirus exposure and HLA in healthy donors. The CDR3 contains 14 residues. The V gene's germline CDR1 is WSHSY and CDR2 SAAADI. The V end lost 3 bases, the J end lost 3 bases, and 11 bases lay between the germline ends. Whole-study results and caveats: Most of the TCR beta V segments (in an earlier analysis) were productive either about 87% or about 30% of the time.

The PCR ran on 60 Vbeta and 13 Jbeta primers. Using immunoSEQ multiplex PCR, the repertoire was profiled, and TCRdb retains in-frame clones only, with some absent. This table has roughly 120,000 clones, roughly 8.3% appearing once. This clone was counted between two and nine times. Its specificity is not known. The sequenced sample consisted of PBMCs. The chain couples TRBV10-2 to TRBJ1-1; unclear D gene. The sequence came from a man aged 40-55 years in good health and CMV-seronegative. The CDR3, as DNA: TGCGCCAGCAGTGATATCGAGGAGGACACTGAAGCTTTCTTT. It yields the protein CASSDIEEDTEAFF.